The source of this T cell receptor (beta chain) is a study of T cells expressing NK-cell markers. The CDR3 contains 14 residues. The V gene's germline CDR1 is MNHNS and CDR2 SASEGT. Following a re-call of the 5' RACE reads, TCRdb has one entry per CDR3 protein and lacks DNA. In all, the sample yields 150,000 to 180,000 distinct CDR3 sequences. What was sequenced was blood T cells: a sorted CD56 or NKG2C T cell subset, CD4+ or CD8+ T cells, or bulk PBMC T cells (not recorded which). The chain combines TRBV6-1 with TRBJ2-1; TCRdb's D call of TRBD2 is untestable without DNA. The receptor's source is a woman aged 45-60 years in good health. The CDR3 loop reads CASSSSGSYNEQFF.